Given below is one T cell receptor (beta chain) in context. What this receptor recognizes is not known. No per-base quality is available; no much larger clone lies one base away. The data derive from a study of T-cell reconstitution after alpha-beta-depleted transplantation in children (dated by TCRdb to between 2015 and 2016). Looking at the study overall: Using TCR repertoire profiling, the study quantitatively followed how T-cell immune reconstitution unfolded in children after TCRalphabeta/CD19-depleted allogeneic hematopoietic cell transplantation.

Reading from cysteine to phenylalanine, the CDR3 counts 15 amino acids. Here the CDR3 DNA is all that survives: 45 bases in frame from base 1. V lost 4 bases and J lost 6 bases, and the count of bases not matched to a germline gene is 6. The germline V gene supplies CDR1 SQVTM and CDR2 ANQGSEA. Receptor amplification or capture employed PCR. The sequencer was an Illumina HiSeq 2500. TCR library preparation used molecular barcoding, with unique molecular identifiers applied to normalize quantification of the TCRbeta repertoire. TCRdb itself trimmed the public reads at Q25 with fastp, ran MiXCR and retained productive beta chains. Each CDR3 protein appears once, grouped with its most common genes and DNA. A total of around 440,000 distinct CDR3 sequences appear in this sample, roughly a tenth of them only once. The ten largest clones represent 2% of the sample. Broader findings and caveats from the paper: About two months after transplant, the apparently early recovery of alphabetaT-cell counts reportedly depended on just several hundred clones that had expanded rapidly and came from non-depleted graft cells. In some patients, high TCRbeta diversity at day 60 was attributed to recipient T cells and intrathymic progenitors that had survived conditioning. The frequencies of hyperexpanded clones fell over the following months, and after one year, T-cell counts and TCRbeta diversity were mostly attributed to newly produced T cells.

This specimen's treatment or condition label, per the study, means: allogeneic hematopoietic cell transplantation with graft depleted of TCRalphabeta T cells and CD19 B cells. The children who served as transplant recipients had been given grafts of TCRalphabeta/CD19-depleted allogeneic hematopoietic cells. The chain couples TRBV29-1 to TRBJ2-1; a stretch of 13 junction bases matches TRBD2. Here the sequenced sample was PBMCs, taken before TCRalphabeta/CD19-depleted stem cell transplant. The sequence derives from a child aged 2 to 15 with inherited bone marrow failure, due to receive a stem cell transplant. The DNA is TGCAGCGTTGTGGGACTAGCGGGGCCTGGCAATGAGCAGTTCTTC. It translates as CSVVGLAGPGNEQFF.